Reported below is one T cell receptor (beta chain). Its antigen is not known. In the same sample, other DNA sequences code for this CDR3. This sample was included in a study of vaccination effects on CD4 cells after COVID-19. Study information: Both of the two convalescent patients gave a sample, one 16 days and one a week before vaccination.

The repertoire was sequenced with immunoSEQ multiplex PCR; TCRdb's copy has only in-frame clones and lacks some. The table shows tens of thousands of clones, with around 69% occurring only once. Before sequencing, viral peptide pools were used by the ViraFEST assay to expand antigen-specific CD4+ T cells. Isolating CD4+ T cells followed 9 to 11 days of culture. Documented for the person is a PCR-confirmed SARS-CoV-2 infection occurring between March and December 2020. They grew approximately 2.1 million PBMC in each well, adding approximately 10 IU/ml IL-2 and 10 ug/ml peptides. This receptor was taken from a human donor who had a prior SARS-CoV-2 infection. Source: CD4+ T cells from PBMCs cultured with HCoV-NL63 spike peptides, taken before COVID-19 vaccination.

The CDR3: CASSPGLVYNEQFF. CDR3 DNA: TGTGCCAGCTCACCGGGACTAGTCTACAATGAGCAGTTCTTC. The rearrangement joins TRBV18 to TRBJ2-1; 8 nucleotides agree with TRBD2. With 3 bases clipped from V and 3 bases from J, the junction kept 1 base outside the gene matches. This CDR3 region has 14 residues. Germline CDR1 reads KGHSH; CDR2 reads LQKENI.